These 4 T cell receptor beta chains originate from one sample sequenced in a study of yellow fever vaccine responses in identical twins. One entry per CDR3 protein results from TCRdb running MiXCR on the RT-PCR reads. The repertoire holds more than 5,500 distinct CDR3 sequences, with 65% as singletons. Sequencing was performed on T cells from blood (PBMCs), unsorted or a sorted subset (not recorded which), taken before or after yellow fever vaccination (not recorded which). The receptor set was obtained from a woman in her late teens or twenties who received the yellow fever vaccine.

V and J are TRBV6-1 and TRBJ1-1; TRBD1 is a possible D gene (5 bases). Germline V gene sequence: CDR1 MNHNS, CDR2 SASEGT. Trimming shortened V by 7 bases and J by 3 bases, and 12 bases separated the two germline ends. The CDR3 totals 13 residues. The chain's CDR3 is CASTSGGHTEAFF. Here the CDR3 DNA reads TGTGCCAGCACCTCCGGGGGACACACTGAAGCTTTCTTT.

This clonotype appeared once. This chain links TRBV29-1 with TRBJ2-5; tentative D call: TRBD2 (6 bases). CDR3 size: 12 residues. Per the germline V gene, CDR1 is SQVTM and CDR2 is ANQGSEA. V was trimmed by 1 base and J by 4 bases, leaving 7 bases between them. As DNA, the CDR3 is TGCAGCGTTGAAGCGGGAGCAGAGACCCAGTACTTC. This sequence encodes CSVEAGAETQYF.

This clonotype has just a few counts. The chain couples TRBV7-9 to TRBJ2-7; D could derive from TRBD1 or TRBD2 (6 bases each). V lost 1 base to trimming and J lost 3 bases, with 10 bases between them. From germline, CDR1 is SEHNR and CDR2 FQNEAQ (reference sequence). The CDR3 contains 14 residues. CDR3 sequence (DNA): TGTGCCAGCAGCTTAGTACAGGGAGGCTACGAGCAGTACTTC. Protein product: CASSLVQGGYEQYF.

The genes are TRBV3-1 and TRBJ2-3; D might be TRBD1 or TRBD2, each matching 6 bases. The germline V and J ends were trimmed by 1 base and 1 base, with 9 bases remaining between them. The germline V gene has CDR1 LGHDT and CDR2 YNNKEL (reference sequence). The CDR3 covers 15 residues. CDR3 amino acids: CASSQAGAGTDTQYF. CDR3 sequence (DNA): TGTGCCAGCAGCCAAGCGGGGGCCGGCACAGATACGCAGTATTTT.